This paragraph covers one TCR beta chain sequence. Antigen: not known. Described time point: peripheral blood 6 weeks after treatment start. This sample stems from a study of PD-L1 blockade in urothelial cancer. About the research overall: Patients' atezolizumab regimen, 1,200 mg intravenously every 3 weeks, began around 2014. Analyses used blood from 3 weeks (second dose) and 6 weeks after treatment start.

General observations from the study: Tumor-associated blood clones were expanded more by durable-benefit patients at 3 weeks.

The V segment lost 4 bases and the J segment 7 bases; nucleotides outside the gene matches: 13. This CDR3 is built from 17 residues. Germline V lookup: CDR1 LGHNA, CDR2 YNFKEQ. Each PCR reaction had synthetic TCR analog templates spiked into it. Assay used: immunoSEQ multiplex PCR; TCRdb lists only in-frame clones, some missing. This table has around 80,000 clones, less than 95% appearing once. The sequence was obtained from a woman of 80 years or more with urothelial cancer. The chain joins TRBV4-2 to TRBJ2-7; TRBD2 matches 13 bases. Specimen: PBMCs, collected around atezolizumab (anti-PD-L1) treatment. This CDR3 reads CASSLAPLAGGPHEQYF. CDR3 in DNA: TGTGCCAGCAGCCTAGCCCCACTAGCGGGAGGGCCTCATGAGCAGTACTTC.